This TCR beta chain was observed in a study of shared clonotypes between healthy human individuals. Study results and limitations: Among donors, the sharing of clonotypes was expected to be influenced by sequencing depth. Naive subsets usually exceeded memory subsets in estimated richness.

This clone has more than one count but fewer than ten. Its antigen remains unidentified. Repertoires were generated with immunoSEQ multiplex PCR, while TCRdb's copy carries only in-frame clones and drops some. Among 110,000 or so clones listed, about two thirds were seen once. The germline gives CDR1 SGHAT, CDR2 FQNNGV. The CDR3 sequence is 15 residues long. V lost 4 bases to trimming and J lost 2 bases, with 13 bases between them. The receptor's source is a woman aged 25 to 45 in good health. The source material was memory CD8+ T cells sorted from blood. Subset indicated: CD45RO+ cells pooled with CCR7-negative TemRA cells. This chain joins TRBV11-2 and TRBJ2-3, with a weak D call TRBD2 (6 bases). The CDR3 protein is CASSSEGLVTDTQYF. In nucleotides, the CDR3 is TGTGCCAGCAGCTCCGAGGGACTCGTCACAGATACGCAGTATTTT.